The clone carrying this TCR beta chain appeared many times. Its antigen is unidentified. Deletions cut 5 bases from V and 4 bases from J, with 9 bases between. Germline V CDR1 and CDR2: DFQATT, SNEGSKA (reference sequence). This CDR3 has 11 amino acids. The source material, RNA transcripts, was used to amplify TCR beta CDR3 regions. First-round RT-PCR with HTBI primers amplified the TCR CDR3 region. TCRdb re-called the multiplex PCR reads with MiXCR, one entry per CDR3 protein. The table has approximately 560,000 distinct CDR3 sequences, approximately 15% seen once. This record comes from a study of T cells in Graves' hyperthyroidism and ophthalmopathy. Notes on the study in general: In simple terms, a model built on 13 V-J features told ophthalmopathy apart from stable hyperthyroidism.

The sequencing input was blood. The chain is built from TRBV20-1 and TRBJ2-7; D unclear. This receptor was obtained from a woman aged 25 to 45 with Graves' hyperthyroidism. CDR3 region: CSAENDYEQYF. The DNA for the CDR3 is TGCAGTGCTGAAAATGATTACGAGCAGTACTTC.